These 11 T cell receptor beta chains came from one sample sequenced in a study of cytomegalovirus exposure and HLA in healthy donors. PCR employed 60 Vbeta and 13 Jbeta primers. Using immunoSEQ multiplex PCR, the repertoire was profiled, and TCRdb retains in-frame clones only, with some absent. The sample contains some 160,000 clones, 60% to 80% of which appear only once. The source material was PBMCs. The receptors shown here come from a woman under 40 in good health and CMV-seronegative.

CDR3 DNA: TGTGCCAGCGGGCAGGGGGCCCCTTCCTATGGCTACACCTTC. Translating it yields CASGQGAPSYGYTF. This chain links TRBV6-5 with TRBJ1-2; 8 positions match TRBD1. The CDR3 has 14 amino acids. Trimming cost V 8 bases and J 4 bases; bases outside gene matches: 9. The germline V gene has CDR1 MNHEY and CDR2 SVGAGI.

The DNA of the CDR3 is TGTGCCAGCAGCTTAACTTCCAGGGGGAACACTGAAGCTTTCTTT. This sequence encodes CASSLTSRGNTEAFF. This chain links TRBV11-2 with TRBJ1-1; weak D call: TRBD1 (6 bases). This CDR3 spans 15 amino acids. V was cut by 2 bases and J by 1 base, with 11 bases left in between. CDR1 SGHAT and CDR2 FQNNGV come from the germline V gene.

This rearrangement joins TRBV9 to TRBJ1-4; D is undetermined. The CDR3 runs to 14 residues. V lost 0 bases and J 12 bases, leaving 15 bases between the germline ends. In germline, CDR1 is SGDLS, CDR2 YYNGEE. CDR3: CASSVGGALAELFF. The CDR3 DNA reads as TGTGCCAGCAGCGTAGGTGGAGCTTTGGCGGAACTGTTTTTT. Drawing the rest from reference TRBV9 and TRBJ1-4, the complete variable domain is DSGVTQTPKHLITATGQRVTLRCSPRSGDLSVYWYQQSLDQGLQFLIQYYNGEERAKGNILERFSAQQFPDLHSELNLSSLELGDSALYFCASSVGGALAELFFGSGTQLSVL.

The rearrangement joins TRBV13 to TRBJ1-1; D perhaps matches TRBD1 (5 bases). There are 14 residues in the CDR3. Germline V gives CDR1 PRHDT, CDR2 FYEKMQ (reference sequence). Trimming took 1 base from V and 10 from J, leaving 16 bases between them. This CDR3 reads CASSLEGPRVGAFF. CDR3 coding DNA: TGTGCCAGCAGCTTAGAGGGGCCCCGGGTGGGAGCTTTCTTT.

The gene calls are TRBV2 and TRBJ1-6, with D hard to call. Germline-derived CDR1 and CDR2 are SNHLY and FYNNEI. The CDR3 extends over 12 amino acids. V gave up 2 bases and J gave up 19 bases, with 15 bases separating them. For the CDR3, the DNA is TGTGCCAGCAGTGAAAACAGCCGATTCCCACACTTT. Translation: CASSENSRFPHF.

The chain couples TRBV30 to TRBJ2-3; D not certain. The ends were cut back, 0 bases at V and 7 bases at J, with 14 bases in the middle. CDR3 length: 14 residues. From germline, CDR1 is GTSNPN and CDR2 SVGIG (reference sequence). CDR3 sequence reads: CAWSVQRLVNTQYF. The DNA for the CDR3 is TGTGCCTGGAGTGTACAAAGGCTAGTCAATACGCAGTATTTT.

The V and J genes are TRBV20-1 and TRBJ2-1; the D is unclear. From germline, CDR1 is DFQATT and CDR2 SNEGSKA (reference sequence). This CDR3 has 10 amino acids. Trimming cost V 3 bases and J 9 bases, with 6 bases left between them. For the CDR3, the DNA is TGCAGTGCTAGCAGAGGTGAGCAGTTCTTC. Protein: CSASRGEQFF.

CDR3 nucleotides: TGCGCCAGCAGCTTGGGGGTTTTCCGGGAAGCAGATACGCAGTATTTT. Protein: CASSLGVFREADTQYF. The chain uses TRBV5-1 and TRBJ2-3; tentatively, D is TRBD2 (5 bases). V gave up 0 bases and J gave up 4 bases, with 15 bases separating them. This CDR3 is built from 16 residues. Looked up from germline, CDR1 is SGHRS and CDR2 is YFSETQ.

The chain joins TRBV27 to TRBJ2-1; tentatively, D is TRBD1 (6 bases). CDR3 size: 15 residues. V was shortened by 4 bases and J by 3 bases, with 13 bases between the two germline ends. Germline loops: CDR1 MNHEY, CDR2 SMNVEV (reference sequence). CDR3 in amino acids: CASSSSGTSYNEQFF. The CDR3 bases are TGTGCCAGCAGTTCCTCCGGGACAAGCTACAATGAGCAGTTCTTC.

The rearrangement uses TRBV29-1 and TRBJ1-1; TRBD1 aligns across 8 bases. The CDR3 is 14 residues long. The V gene's germline CDR1 is SQVTM and CDR2 ANQGSEA. Trimming took 4 bases from V and 4 from J; bases not matched to a gene: 8. The CDR3: CSVAGGKDGTEAFF. CDR3 coding DNA: TGCAGCGTTGCAGGGGGCAAGGACGGCACTGAAGCTTTCTTT.

This clone appeared a few times. The V gene is TRBV5-6, the J gene TRBJ1-2, with D possibly being TRBD1 (5 bases). V was pared by 1 base and J by 8 bases, with 21 bases between. The CDR3 runs to 16 residues. Germline V gene sequence: CDR1 SGHDT, CDR2 YYEEEE. CDR3 bases: TGTGCCAGCAGCTTGCGCAGGGAGGTCTTTTATTTCGGCTACACCTTC. Its protein product is CASSLRREVFYFGYTF.